What follows are 2 T cell receptor beta chains derived from one specimen sequenced in a study of graft-versus-host responses after intestinal transplantation. Repertoires were generated with immunoSEQ multiplex PCR, while TCRdb's copy carries only in-frame clones and drops some. The sample lists fewer than 55,000 clones; 90% to 95% were seen once. These receptors lack a known antigen. The source was unstimulated CD8+ T cells sorted from spleen or lymph node cells, collected before transplant. These receptor sequences come from a human donor who was the organ donor for an intestinal transplant.

This chain uses TRBV7-3 with TRBJ2-3; 8 bases agree with TRBD2. Germline V lookup: CDR1 SGHTA, CDR2 FQGTGA. The ends lost 1 base at V and 1 base at J; junction bases unmatched: 4. The CDR3 has 16 amino acids. CDR3 protein: CASSLSGGGRTDTQYF. The DNA for the CDR3 is TGTGCCAGCAGCTTAAGTGGCGGGGGGCGCACAGATACGCAGTATTTT.

The chain employs TRBV5-4 and TRBJ2-7; tentatively, D is TRBD1 (6 bases). Looked up from germline, CDR1 is SGHNT and CDR2 is YYREEE (reference sequence). CDR3 length: 15 residues. V lost 3 bases and J lost 1, with 14 bases in between. DNA of the CDR3: TGTGCCAGCAGCTGGTCGGGACATTCGTCCTACGAGCAGTACTTC. The encoded protein is CASSWSGHSSYEQYF. Filled out from reference TRBV5-4 and TRBJ2-7, the complete variable domain reads ETGVTQSPTHLIKTRGQQVTLRCSSQSGHNTVSWYQQALGQGPQFIFQYYREEENGRGNFPPRFSGLQFPNYSSELNVNALELDDSALYLCASSWSGHSSYEQYFGPGTRLTVT.